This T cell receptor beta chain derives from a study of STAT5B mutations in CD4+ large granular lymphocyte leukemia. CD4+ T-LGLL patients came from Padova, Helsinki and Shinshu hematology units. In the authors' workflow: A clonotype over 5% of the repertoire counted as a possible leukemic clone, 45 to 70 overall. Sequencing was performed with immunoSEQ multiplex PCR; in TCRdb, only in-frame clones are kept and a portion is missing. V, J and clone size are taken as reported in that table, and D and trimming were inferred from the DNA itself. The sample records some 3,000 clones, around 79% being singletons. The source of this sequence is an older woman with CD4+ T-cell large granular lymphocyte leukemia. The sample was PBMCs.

The chain's CDR3 is CASSSRTGSTDTQYF. The CDR3 DNA sequence: TGCGCCAGCAGCTCAAGGACAGGTAGCACAGATACGCAGTATTTT. V is TRBV10-1 and J is TRBJ2-3; TRBD1 matches at 7 bases. V dropped 6 bases and J dropped 0; count of bases not matched to a gene: 6. CDR1 is WNHNN and CDR2 is SYGVQD in the germline V gene (reference sequence). The CDR3 runs to 15 residues.